Listed below are T cell receptor beta chains from one sample, sequenced in a study of siplizumab effects on memory and regulatory T cells. Using immunoSEQ multiplex PCR, the repertoire was profiled, and TCRdb retains in-frame clones only, with some absent. The sample comprises 100,000 or so clones, approximately 91% of which are singletons, and around 2.7% rests with the top ten. Input material: CD4+ T cells sorted from blood. The origin of the receptors is a human donor in good health. Some clones in this sample may be carry-over from other donors' samples. CDR3s include the opening cysteine and the closing phenylalanine or tryptophan. D genes are given only for firm matches. Expanded clones get a size class; other rows say once, few or many, or leave the size out.

cdr3_nt cdr3_aa d_call j_call clone_size v_call
TGTGCCAGCAGCGGGGGGTCCCCGAGGGATCAGCCCCAGCATTTT CASSGGSPRDQPQHF - TRBJ1-5 - TRBV14
TGTGCCAGCAGTGAATTCGGACTAGCGGGAGAGACCGGGGAGCTGTTTTTT CASSEFGLAGETGELFF TRBD2 TRBJ2-2 - TRBV25-1
TGCGCCAGCAGCTTGGTTTGGGGAAGTGAGCAGTTCTTC CASSLVWGSEQFF - TRBJ2-1 - TRBV5-1
TGTGCCAGCAGTCCCGCGGGGACTTCAAAAGAGACCCAGTACTTC CASSPAGTSKETQYF - TRBJ2-5 - TRBV6-6
TGTGCCAGTAGTGCCAGCGGGAGCCCCGCAGATACGCAGTATTTT CASSASGSPADTQYF TRBD2 TRBJ2-3 - TRBV19
TGTGCCAGCAGTCCCCCGGGACAGGGGCTAGGGGAGCTGTTTTTT CASSPPGQGLGELFF TRBD1 TRBJ2-2 - TRBV28
TGTGCCAGTAGTACCTTTACGATCCAGGGGGGAAACACCATATATTTT CASSTFTIQGGNTIYF - TRBJ1-3 - TRBV19
TGTGCCAGTAGTGCCCCTAACGGGAGGGCCCTAGATACGCAGTATTTT CASSAPNGRALDTQYF TRBD2 TRBJ2-3 once TRBV19
TGTGCCAGCACCTCTCTAGGGAACTCCTACGAGCAGTACTTC CASTSLGNSYEQYF - TRBJ2-7 - TRBV28
TGTGCCAGCAGTTTTTCTGGGGGGCCGGCAGAGACCCAGTACTTC CASSFSGGPAETQYF - TRBJ2-5 - TRBV28
TGTGCCAGTTCGTCCAGGGGGGACAGGAGATACTTC CASSSRGDRRYF TRBD1 TRBJ2-4 - TRBV19
TGTGCCAGCAGTACCAGGGGAGGATCGACAGATACGCAGTATTTT CASSTRGGSTDTQYF - TRBJ2-3 - TRBV2
TGTGCCAGCAGCCTCAGGGACAGGAACACCGGGGAGCTGTTTTTT CASSLRDRNTGELFF TRBD1 TRBJ2-2 - TRBV7-9
TGCGCCAGCAGCCGACAGGGAAGCCACCAAGAGACCCAGTACTTC CASSRQGSHQETQYF TRBD1 TRBJ2-5 - TRBV5-1
TGTGCCAGCAAGAGGTCCAGCTTGAACACTGAAGCTTTCTTT CASKRSSLNTEAFF - TRBJ1-1 - TRBV2
TGTGCCAGCAGCTTAAGCGCCTCTGGAAACACCATATATTTT CASSLSASGNTIYF - TRBJ1-3 - TRBV7-9
TGTGCCACCGCATGGGAGGGCAATCAGCCCCAGCATTTT CATAWEGNQPQHF - TRBJ1-5 - TRBV2
TGCGCCAGCAGCTTGGCCAAGCTATCGGGAGGCTCTCTCAATGAGCAGTTCTTC CASSLAKLSGGSLNEQFF TRBD2 TRBJ2-1 - TRBV5-1
TGTGCCAGCAGCTTAGTCCCCGGGACAGATAGCAATCAGCCCCAGCATTTT CASSLVPGTDSNQPQHF TRBD1 TRBJ1-5 - TRBV7-9
TGTGCCAGCAGCTTCGACAGGGTTCGGTTCTTC CASSFDRVRFF TRBD1 TRBJ2-1 - TRBV11-2
TGTGCCAGCAGTGAAGCCCCCTTTAGTTACAATGAGCAGTTCTTC CASSEAPFSYNEQFF - TRBJ2-1 - TRBV6-1
TGTGCCAGCAGTGTGGTGGGTGGAGGCACAGATACGCAGTATTTT CASSVVGGGTDTQYF - TRBJ2-3 - TRBV6-1
TGTGCCAGCAGCCCCGAGCCAGGGGGCTCGGATGAAAAACTGTTTTTT CASSPEPGGSDEKLFF TRBD1 TRBJ1-4 - TRBV5-4
TGTGCCAGCAGTTCGGGACAGCGAACCGGGGAGCTGTTTTTT CASSSGQRTGELFF TRBD1 TRBJ2-2 - TRBV11-3
TGTGCCACCAGCAGAGATCGGACGGACTATGGCTACACCTTC CATSRDRTDYGYTF - TRBJ1-2 - TRBV15
TGTGCCAGCAGTGAATCCCCATGGCAGTATAACACTGAAGCTTTCTTT CASSESPWQYNTEAFF - TRBJ1-1 - TRBV6-1
TGTGCCAGCAGTCTGGACGGATATGGTGGAAACACCATATATTTT CASSLDGYGGNTIYF - TRBJ1-3 - TRBV6-1
TGTGCCAGCAGACCGCTAAACACTGAAGCTTTCTTT CASRPLNTEAFF - TRBJ1-1 - TRBV6-5
TGTGCCAGCAGCTTGGAACGGGCAGGGGCCAACGTCCTGACTTTC CASSLERAGANVLTF - TRBJ2-6 - TRBV5-4
TGTGCCAGCAGCCCCGGAGGGGTTTGGGGAGGCTACACCTTC CASSPGGVWGGYTF - TRBJ1-2 - TRBV11-2
TGTGCCAGCTCACCTAGGGACACCCAGAACACTGAAGCTTTCTTT CASSPRDTQNTEAFF - TRBJ1-1 - TRBV18
TGTGCCAGCACTCTGGAACCGAGCACTGAAGCTTTCTTT CASTLEPSTEAFF - TRBJ1-1 once TRBV5-8
TGTGCCAGCAGTAAACAAGGTACGGGAGGCTACACCTTC CASSKQGTGGYTF - TRBJ1-2 - TRBV6-5
TGTGCCAGCAGCTGGAGCGGGAGAAAAGAGGAGACCCAGTACTTC CASSWSGRKEETQYF TRBD2 TRBJ2-5 - TRBV5-8
TGTGCCAGCAGCTCAGAACCGGGACAGGGGGGCTATGGCTACACCTTC CASSSEPGQGGYGYTF TRBD1 TRBJ1-2 once TRBV7-9
TGTGCCAGCTCACCGGGACTAGCGGGATGGGGCTACGAGCAGTACTTC CASSPGLAGWGYEQYF TRBD2 TRBJ2-7 - TRBV18
TGTGCTAGTACAACCCAAGAGACCCAGTACTTC CASTTQETQYF - TRBJ2-5 - TRBV12-5
TGCGCCAGCAGCTTGGCCGCAGGGGAGGGAGAGACCCAGTACTTC CASSLAAGEGETQYF - TRBJ2-5 once TRBV5-1
TGTGCCAGCCTGGGGACAGCCTCCTACGAGCAGTACTTC CASLGTASYEQYF TRBD1 TRBJ2-7 - TRBV25-1
TGTGCCAGCAGCCACGTGAACACCGGGGAGCTGTTTTTT CASSHVNTGELFF - TRBJ2-2 - TRBV7-3
TGCGCCAGTAAGCGGGACTGGGGGTCCTACGAGCAGTACTTC CASKRDWGSYEQYF TRBD2 TRBJ2-7 - TRBV5-1
TGTGCCACCAGCAGAGATGTTCAGCCCCAGCATTTT CATSRDVQPQHF - TRBJ1-5 - TRBV15
TGTGCCAGCAGCACGTCTAGCGTCGGAGGAAACATTCAGTACTTC CASSTSSVGGNIQYF - TRBJ2-4 - TRBV7-3
TGCGCCAGCAGCTTAGGAGGCAGGATCGGTCAGCCCCAGCATTTT CASSLGGRIGQPQHF - TRBJ1-5 - TRBV5-1
TGCGCCAGCAGCGCAGGGGGCGGTGAACTCGAGCAGTACTTC CASSAGGGELEQYF TRBD1 TRBJ2-7 - TRBV5-1
TGTGCCAGCAGCATGCCGGGGCGGGGGGACTATGGCTACACCTTC CASSMPGRGDYGYTF - TRBJ1-2 - TRBV25-1
TGCGCCAGCAGCCAAGATGGTAGGGGCCGAATCGAGCAGTACTTC CASSQDGRGRIEQYF - TRBJ2-7 few TRBV4-1
TGTGCCAGTAAAAAACTAGGACCTAGCACAGATACGCAGTATTTT CASKKLGPSTDTQYF - TRBJ2-3 - TRBV11-2
TGTGCCACCAGCAGAGATTTACGCCGCGCCCAAGAGACCCAGTACTTC CATSRDLRRAQETQYF - TRBJ2-5 once TRBV15
TGTGCCAGCAGCCTCGTCTACGAGCAGTACTTC CASSLVYEQYF - TRBJ2-7 - TRBV11-3
TGTGCCAGCCATATGCCCCAAGTTCCTGAGCAGTTCTTC CASHMPQVPEQFF - TRBJ2-1 - TRBV28
TGTGCCAGCAATGGGGGAAACGGAAATTACAATGAGCAGTTCTTC CASNGGNGNYNEQFF - TRBJ2-1 - TRBV2